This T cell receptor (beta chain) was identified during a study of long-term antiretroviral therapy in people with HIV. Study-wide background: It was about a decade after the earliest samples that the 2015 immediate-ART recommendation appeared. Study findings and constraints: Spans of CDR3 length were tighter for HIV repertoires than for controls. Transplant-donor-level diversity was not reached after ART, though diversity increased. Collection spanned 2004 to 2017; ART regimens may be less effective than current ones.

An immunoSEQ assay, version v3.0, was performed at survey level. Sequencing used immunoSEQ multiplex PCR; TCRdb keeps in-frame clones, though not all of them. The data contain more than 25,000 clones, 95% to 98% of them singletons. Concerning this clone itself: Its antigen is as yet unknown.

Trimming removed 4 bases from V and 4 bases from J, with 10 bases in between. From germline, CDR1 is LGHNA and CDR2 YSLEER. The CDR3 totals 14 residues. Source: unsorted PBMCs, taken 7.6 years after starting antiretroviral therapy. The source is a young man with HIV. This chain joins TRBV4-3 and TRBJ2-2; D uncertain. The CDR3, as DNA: TGCGCCAGCAGCCTCCTCCCACTCACCGGGGAGCTGTTTTTT. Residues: CASSLLPLTGELFF.